This T cell receptor (beta chain) originates from a study of cytomegalovirus exposure and HLA in healthy donors. 13 Jbeta primers and 60 Vbeta primers were used for the PCR. Original processing notes: Per a later analysis, the number of unique TCR beta chains was approximately 80 million, of which roughly 10 million were shared. The repertoire was sequenced with immunoSEQ multiplex PCR; TCRdb's copy has only in-frame clones and lacks some. D and trimming were read from the DNA, whereas the V and J calls and clone size are those reported in that table. The sample has 150,000 to 200,000 clones, around 80% seen once; the top ten hold about 1%. The TCR sequence derives from a woman aged 40 to 55 in good health and CMV-seronegative. The sequenced material came from PBMCs.

The CDR3 DNA reads as TGTGCCAGCAGCTCGGCGGCCACAACCTCTGGAAACACCATATATTTT. Amino acid sequence: CASSSAATTSGNTIYF. The V gene is TRBV7-2, the J gene TRBJ1-3, with D hard to call. Trimming removed 4 bases from V and 0 bases from J, with 13 bases in between. Germline V gives CDR1 SGHTA, CDR2 FQGNSA. The CDR3 covers 16 residues.